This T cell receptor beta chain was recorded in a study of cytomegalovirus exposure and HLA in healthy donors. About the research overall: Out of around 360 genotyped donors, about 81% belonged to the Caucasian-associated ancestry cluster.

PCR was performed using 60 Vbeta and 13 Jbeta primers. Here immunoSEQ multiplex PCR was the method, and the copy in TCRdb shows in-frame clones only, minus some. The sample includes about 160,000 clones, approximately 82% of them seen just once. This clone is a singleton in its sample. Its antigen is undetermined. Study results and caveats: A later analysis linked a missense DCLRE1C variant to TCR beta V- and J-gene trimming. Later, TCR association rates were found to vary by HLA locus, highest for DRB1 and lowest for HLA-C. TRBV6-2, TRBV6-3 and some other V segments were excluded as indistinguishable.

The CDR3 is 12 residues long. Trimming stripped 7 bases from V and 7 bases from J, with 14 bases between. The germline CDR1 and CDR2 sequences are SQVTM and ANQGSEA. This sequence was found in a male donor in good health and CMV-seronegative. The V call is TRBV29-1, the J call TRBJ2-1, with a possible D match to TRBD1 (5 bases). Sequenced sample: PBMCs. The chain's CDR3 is CSASGSLNEQFF. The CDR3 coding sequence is TGCAGCGCCTCAGGGTCGTTAAATGAGCAGTTCTTC.